These 12 T cell receptor beta chains were sequenced from one sample in a study of blood T cell repertoires in COVID-19. Data came from immunoSEQ multiplex PCR; TCRdb stores just in-frame clones and leaves some out. This sample carries under 15,000 clones, approximately 88% of them seen once, and the ten largest clones take roughly 27%. Sample: peripheral blood. The receptor set was obtained from a human donor in a cohort sampled during active COVID-19.

This clone came up once. The CDR3 here is CASGLVQGARAFF. The CDR3 nucleotides are TGTGCTAGTGGTTTGGTACAGGGGGCCAGAGCTTTCTTT. V usage is TRBV12-5 and J usage is TRBJ1-1; 9 bases are shared with TRBD1. This CDR3 region has 13 residues. Germline CDR1 and CDR2: LGHNT and FRNRAP. Trimming took 0 bases from V and 10 from J; bases not matched to a gene: 3.

The chain combines TRBV6-1 with TRBJ2-3, with 8 bases matching TRBD2. Germline-derived CDR1 and CDR2 are MNHNS and SASEGT. CDR3 length: 16 residues. V was clipped by 1 base and J by 1 base; unmatched bases: 4. In DNA, the CDR3 is TGTGCCAGCAGTGAAGTGGGCGGGGGGCGCACAGATACGCAGTATTTT. This encodes CASSEVGGGRTDTQYF.

The V call is TRBV3-1 (or the pseudogene TRBV3-2), the J call TRBJ1-5, with D possibly matching TRBD1 (5 bases). Germline V gene sequence: CDR1 LGHDT, CDR2 YNNKEL (reference sequence). Deletions cut 1 base from V and 1 base from J, with 8 bases between. The CDR3 extends over 15 amino acids. CDR3 residues: CASSQGTSSNQPQHF. CDR3 bases: TGTGCCAGCAGCCAAGGGACATCCAGCAATCAGCCCCAGCATTTT.

V is TRBV6-5 and J is TRBJ1-1, with D uncertain. The CDR3 is 15 residues long. Trimming left V 0 bases short and J 3 bases short, with 11 bases between. Per germline, CDR1 MNHEY and CDR2 SVGAGI. The CDR3 reads CASSYSSWRDTEAFF. In nucleotides, the CDR3 is TGTGCCAGCAGTTACTCGAGTTGGAGGGACACTGAAGCTTTCTTT.

J is TRBJ2-7 and V is TRBV19; TRBD2 aligns across 7 bases. CDR1 is LNHDA, CDR2 SQIVND, per germline (reference sequence). V lost 3 bases to trimming and J lost 2 bases; unmatched junction nucleotides: 7. The length of the CDR3 is 15 residues. The CDR3 DNA follows: TGTGCCAGTAGTATGGGCGGGGGAGGAACCTACGAGCAGTACTTC. This translates into CASSMGGGGTYEQYF.

This chain uses TRBV4-1 with TRBJ2-2; 8 bases are a match to TRBD2. The CDR3 consists of 17 residues. V lost 7 bases, J lost 7 bases, and 17 bases stayed unmatched. CDR1 MGHRA and CDR2 YSYEKL come from the germline V gene. CDR3 sequence: CASTPPPTGGIGGELFF. The DNA of the CDR3 is TGCGCCAGCACGCCACCCCCAACGGGGGGGATCGGCGGGGAGCTGTTTTTT.

The gene calls are TRBV6-1 and TRBJ1-1, with 8 bases that match TRBD1. The CDR3 runs 17 residues. Looked up from germline, CDR1 is MNHNS and CDR2 is SASEGT. J gave up 1 base and V 3 bases, and 10 bases lay outside the gene matches. In DNA, the CDR3 is TGTGCCAGCAGTGATTTACCTAGGGACAGGAGGAACACTGAAGCTTTCTTT. Amino acids: CASSDLPRDRRNTEAFF.

The chain is built from TRBV9 and TRBJ2-7, with 8 nucleotides matching TRBD2. Germline CDR1 SGDLS, CDR2 YYNGEE. The CDR3 sequence is 20 residues long. The junction had 19 bases not matched to a gene; V was cut back by 0 bases and J by 2 bases. CDR3: CASSVESLWAGSGSPYEQYF. The CDR3 DNA sequence: TGTGCCAGCAGCGTAGAGTCCCTTTGGGCCGGGAGCGGGAGCCCCTACGAGCAGTACTTC.

DNA for the CDR3: TGCGCCAGCAGCCTTGCAGCGGGAGGCTCTGGGGCCAACGTCCTGACTTTC. This translates into CASSLAAGGSGANVLTF. This chain links TRBV5-1 with TRBJ2-6; TRBD2 aligns across 9 bases. V dropped 4 bases and J dropped 0; count of bases not matched to a gene: 5. There are 17 residues in the CDR3. Germline assignment: CDR1 SGHRS and CDR2 YFSETQ.

V gene TRBV7-9 combines with J gene TRBJ2-7; tentatively, D is TRBD2 (6 bases). The length of the CDR3 is 12 residues. V was trimmed by 5 bases and J by 12 bases, leaving 17 bases between them. From germline, CDR1 is SEHNR and CDR2 FQNEAQ (reference sequence). The CDR3 nucleotides are TGTGCCAGCAGCGCCCCCCGGGGACTCTGGTACTTC. It yields the protein CASSAPRGLWYF.

The chain combines TRBV2 with TRBJ2-5; unclear D gene. Trimming took 4 bases from V and 5 from J, leaving 11 bases between them. This CDR3 is built from 13 residues. Germline V lookup: CDR1 SNHLY, CDR2 FYNNEI. This CDR3 reads CASSGVDRETQYF. The CDR3, as DNA: TGTGCCAGCAGTGGAGTAGATCGGGAGACCCAGTACTTC.

The rearrangement joins TRBV20-1 to TRBJ2-3; 8 bases match TRBD2. The V segment lost 3 bases and the J segment 5 bases; nucleotides outside the gene matches: 7. CDR1 is DFQATT and CDR2 is SNEGSKA in the germline V gene (reference sequence). CDR3 length: 14 amino acids. The CDR3 spells CSASRRGDVDTQYF. The CDR3 DNA is TGCAGTGCTAGTCGGCGGGGGGATGTAGATACGCAGTATTTT.